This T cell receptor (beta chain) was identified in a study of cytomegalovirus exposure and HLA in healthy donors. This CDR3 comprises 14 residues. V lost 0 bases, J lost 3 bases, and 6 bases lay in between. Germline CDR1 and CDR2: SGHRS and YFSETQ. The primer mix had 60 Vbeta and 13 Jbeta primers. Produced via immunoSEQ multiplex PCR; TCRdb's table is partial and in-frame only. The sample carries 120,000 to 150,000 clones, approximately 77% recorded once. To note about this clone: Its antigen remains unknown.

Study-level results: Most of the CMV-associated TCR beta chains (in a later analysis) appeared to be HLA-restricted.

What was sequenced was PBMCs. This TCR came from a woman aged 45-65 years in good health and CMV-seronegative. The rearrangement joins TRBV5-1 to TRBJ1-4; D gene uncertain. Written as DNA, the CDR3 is TGCGCCAGCAGCTTGGAACAGCCTAATGAAAAACTGTTTTTT. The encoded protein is CASSLEQPNEKLFF.